This note documents a single T cell receptor beta chain sequence. The CDR3 is 16 residues long. The germline CDR1 and CDR2 sequences are SGHNT and YYREEE (reference sequence). J gave up 3 bases and V 0 bases, and 7 bases lay outside the gene matches. Profiling relied on immunoSEQ multiplex PCR, and the TCRdb table lists in-frame clones only, not all of them. In the table there are 80,000 to 100,000 clones, 86% of which are singletons. The sample originates from a study of OX40 agonist ivuxolimab in advanced cancers. About the research overall: Eligibility rules accepted prior anti-PD-1, anti-PD-L1 or anti-CTLA-4 therapy, and roughly 42% had some.

The chain joins TRBV5-4 to TRBJ2-7, with 9 bases matching TRBD2. The material sequenced was CD4+ or CD8+ T cells sorted from blood, taken in a trial of the OX40 agonist ivuxolimab. This sequence originates from an adult with an advanced solid tumor such as melanoma, head and neck, liver or kidney cancer. The CDR3 is CASSLVSGGSRYEQYF. Here the CDR3 DNA reads TGTGCCAGCAGCTTGGTTAGCGGGGGTAGTCGCTACGAGCAGTACTTC.